A single sample is the source of the 15 T cell receptor beta chains below, sequenced in a study of T cells in Graves' hyperthyroidism and ophthalmopathy. TCR beta CDR3 sequences were amplified from RNA transcripts. HTBI primers drove first-round RT-PCR of the TCR CDR3. One entry per CDR3 protein, called by TCRdb with MiXCR from the multiplex PCR reads. Altogether 550,000 to 700,000 distinct CDR3 sequences are present, under 60% being singletons, with the ten largest covering roughly 19%. Input material: peripheral blood or thyroid tissue (not recorded which). These receptors all come from an adult woman with Graves' disease, either hyperthyroidism or ophthalmopathy (not recorded which).

The chain joins TRBV7-8 to TRBJ2-6; 12 bases match TRBD1. The CDR3 totals 16 residues. With V trimmed by 1 base and J by 11 bases, 6 bases remained unmatched. Germline values: CDR1 SGHVS, CDR2 FQNEAQ. This chain's CDR3 is CASSLETGQGAYVLTF. CDR3 DNA: TGTGCCAGCAGCTTAGAGACGGGACAGGGGGCTTACGTCCTGACTTTC.

V usage is TRBV20-1 and J usage is TRBJ2-7, with 14 bases lining up with TRBD2. CDR3 length equals 15 residues. V gave up 6 bases and J gave up 3 bases; unmatched junction bases: 7. Germline lookup yields CDR1 DFQATT and CDR2 SNEGSKA (reference sequence). The CDR3 is CSAAQGTSGSYEQYF. CDR3 bases: TGCAGTGCGGCGCAGGGGACTAGCGGGAGCTACGAGCAGTACTTC.

This clonotype occurred many times. The chain joins TRBV10-1 to TRBJ2-2, with 8 bases matching TRBD1. Germline V gene data show CDR1 as WNHNN and CDR2 as SYGVQD (reference sequence). The CDR3 runs 17 residues. V shed 2 bases, J shed 4 bases, and the junction held 9 bases outside the gene matches. The CDR3 DNA follows: TGCGCCAGCAGTGAGCACAGGGGGTGGTCGCCCACCGGGGAGCTGTTTTTT. Its translation: CASSEHRGWSPTGELFF.

The rearrangement joins TRBV10-3 to TRBJ1-2, with D perhaps TRBD1 (6 bases). Trimming took off 7 bases at V and 6 bases at J, with 12 bases between the two ends. The germline V gene encodes CDR1 ENHRY and CDR2 SYGVKD. This CDR3 spans 12 amino acids. The CDR3 DNA sequence: TGTGCCATCAAGAACAGGGTAAATGGCTACACCTTC. This encodes CAIKNRVNGYTF.

This chain uses TRBV20-1 with TRBJ1-1, with D maybe TRBD1 (6 bases). The CDR3 sequence is 14 residues long. Germline V gene data show CDR1 as DFQATT and CDR2 as SNEGSKA (reference sequence). V shed 3 bases and J shed 1 base, with 12 bases lying between them. The CDR3 nucleotides read TGCAGTGCTAGGGGGGGGGCGGGGAACACTGAAGCTTTCTTT. It encodes CSARGGAGNTEAFF.

J is TRBJ2-2 and V is TRBV7-2; TRBD2 matches 10 bases. Germline assignment: CDR1 SGHTA and CDR2 FQGNSA. V was pared by 5 bases and J by 6 bases, with 3 bases of the junction left unmatched. This CDR3 has 14 residues. Here the CDR3 DNA reads TGTGCCAGCAGCCAACTAGCGGGGTCCGGGGAGCTGTTTTTT. This codes for CASSQLAGSGELFF.

This clonotype was detected only a few times. The rearrangement uses TRBV5-1 and TRBJ2-3; D remains unclear. Germline V gene sequence: CDR1 SGHRS, CDR2 YFSETQ. This CDR3 contains 15 residues. Trimming took 0 bases from V and 1 from J, leaving 9 bases between them. CDR3 sequence reads: CASSLGAIRTDTQYF. CDR3 coding DNA: TGCGCCAGCAGCTTGGGCGCTATCCGCACAGATACGCAGTATTTT.

This clonotype was seen only a few times. The genes are TRBV7-9 and TRBJ2-7; TRBD1 agrees at 8 bases. The junction had 1 base not matched to a gene; V was cut back by 5 bases and J by 4 bases. This CDR3 contains 12 residues. Germline CDR1 and CDR2: SEHNR and FQNEAQ (reference sequence). Written as DNA, the CDR3 is TGTGCCAGCAGCGGACAGGGATACGAGCAGTACTTC. The encoded protein is CASSGQGYEQYF.

This sequence joins TRBV15 and TRBJ1-6; TRBD1 is a possible D gene (6 bases). Germline V gives CDR1 LNHNV, CDR2 YYDKDF (reference sequence). V was pared by 0 bases and J by 10 bases, with 13 bases between. The CDR3 spans 15 residues. The CDR3 here is CATSRDMGGYSPLHF. The CDR3 region has the DNA TGTGCCACCAGCAGAGATATGGGGGGCTACTCACCCCTCCACTTT.

V usage is TRBV29-1 and J usage is TRBJ2-7; TRBD1 agrees at 10 bases. V dropped 4 bases and J dropped 6; count of bases not matched to a gene: 12. There are 15 residues in the CDR3. From germline, CDR1 is SQVTM and CDR2 ANQGSEA. The CDR3 reads CSVGPGTGARGEQYF. The DNA for the CDR3 is TGCAGCGTTGGACCGGGGACAGGGGCGAGAGGCGAGCAGTACTTC.

The CDR3 sequence is CSARAGVYNSPLHF. The CDR3 bases are TGCAGTGCTAGAGCCGGGGTGTATAATTCACCCCTCCACTTT. The J gene is TRBJ1-6, the V gene TRBV20-1; no definite D call. The germline V and J ends were trimmed by 1 base and 4 bases, with 8 bases remaining between them. From germline, CDR1 is DFQATT and CDR2 SNEGSKA (reference sequence). This CDR3 contains 14 residues.

The gene calls are TRBV12-3 or TRBV12-4 and TRBJ1-5, with D possibly being TRBD1 (6 bases). The CDR3 runs 15 residues. Trimming stripped 3 bases from V and 0 bases from J, with 9 bases between. The CDR3 here is CASSFGGPSNQPQHF. DNA of the CDR3: TGTGCCAGCAGTTTCGGGGGCCCTAGCAATCAGCCCCAGCATTTT.

This clonotype was counted at least ten times. The gene calls are TRBV19 and TRBJ1-5, with D possibly being TRBD1 (6 bases). The germline CDR1 and CDR2 sequences are LNHDA and SQIVND (reference sequence). The V end lost 8 bases, the J end lost 6 bases, and 20 bases lay between the germline ends. The CDR3 has 15 amino acids. CDR3 protein: CASDSDRGRSQPQHF. CDR3 DNA: TGTGCCAGTGATTCTGATCGGGGGCGAAGTCAGCCCCAGCATTTT.

A few counts support this clonotype. V and J are TRBV4-2 and TRBJ2-3, with D possibly being TRBD2 (5 bases). Trimming took 3 bases from V and 3 from J, leaving 16 bases between them. Germline CDR1 reads LGHNA; CDR2 reads YNFKEQ. The CDR3 is 16 residues long. The CDR3 spells CASSQDAGLATDTQYF. The CDR3 DNA reads as TGTGCCAGCAGCCAGGACGCTGGACTGGCTACAGATACGCAGTATTTT.

This clonotype was recorded at least ten times. This chain uses TRBV11-2 with TRBJ2-5; 10 positions match TRBD1. The CDR3 extends over 17 amino acids. The trim removed 3 bases at V and 4 bases at J, leaving 11 bases unmatched. Germline lookup yields CDR1 SGHAT and CDR2 FQNNGV. The CDR3 protein is CASSFLEMTGGRETQYF. The CDR3 DNA reads TGTGCCAGCAGCTTCCTAGAAATGACAGGGGGCAGAGAGACCCAGTACTTC.